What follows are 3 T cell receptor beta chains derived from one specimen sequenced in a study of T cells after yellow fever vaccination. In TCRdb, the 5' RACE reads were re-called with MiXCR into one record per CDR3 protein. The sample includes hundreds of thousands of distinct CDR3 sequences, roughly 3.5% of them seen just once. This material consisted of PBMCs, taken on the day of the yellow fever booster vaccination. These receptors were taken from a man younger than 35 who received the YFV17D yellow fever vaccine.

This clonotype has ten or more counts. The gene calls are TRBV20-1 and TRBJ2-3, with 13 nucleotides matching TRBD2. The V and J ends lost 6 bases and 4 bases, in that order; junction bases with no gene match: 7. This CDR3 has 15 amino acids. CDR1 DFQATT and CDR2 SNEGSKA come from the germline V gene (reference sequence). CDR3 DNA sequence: TGCAGTGCCCCTACTAGCGGGGGGGCAGCAGATACGCAGTATTTT. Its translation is CSAPTSGGAADTQYF.

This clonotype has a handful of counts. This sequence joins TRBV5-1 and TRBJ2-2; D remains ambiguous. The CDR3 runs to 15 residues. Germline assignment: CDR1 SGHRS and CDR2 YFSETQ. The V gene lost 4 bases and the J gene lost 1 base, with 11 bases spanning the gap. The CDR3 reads CASSNLDMNTGELFF. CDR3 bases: TGCGCCAGCAGCAATCTCGACATGAACACCGGGGAGCTGTTTTTT.

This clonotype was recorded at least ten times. Here the CDR3 DNA reads TGTGCCAGCAGTCCCAGGGGGGATTTAACCAATCAGCCCCAGCATTTT. Amino acid sequence: CASSPRGDLTNQPQHF. The chain joins TRBV5-5 to TRBJ1-5, with 7 bases that match TRBD1. V dropped 5 bases and J dropped 3; count of bases not matched to a gene: 11. This CDR3 spans 16 amino acids. Germline CDR1 reads SGHKS; CDR2 reads YYEKEE (reference sequence).